The source of this T cell receptor (beta chain) is a study of blood T cell repertoires in COVID-19. This clone was observed once. Assay: immunoSEQ multiplex PCR; the TCRdb copy retains only in-frame clones and omits some. The top ten clones hold about 1.5% of a sample with over 400,000 clones, 75% to 90% of them seen once. V dropped 6 bases and J dropped 4; count of bases not matched to a gene: 6. CDR3 length equals 15 residues. Germline loops: CDR1 MNHEY, CDR2 SVGAGI. What was sequenced was peripheral blood. The rearrangement links TRBV6-5 to TRBJ1-6, with TRBD1 matching 7 bases. This clonotype was obtained from a woman in her 30s with active or convalescent COVID-19. CDR3 amino acids: CASRLGTDYNSPLHF. CDR3 bases: TGTGCCAGCAGGCTTGGGACAGATTATAATTCACCCCTCCACTTT.